The present T cell receptor (beta chain) was sequenced within a study of cytomegalovirus exposure and HLA in healthy donors. PCR amplification relied on 60 Vbeta primers (plus 13 Jbeta primers). Repertoires were generated with immunoSEQ multiplex PCR, while TCRdb's copy carries only in-frame clones and drops some. The profile shows around 150,000 clones, around four fifths of them singletons. Study-wide results and limits: One variant, a missense change in DCLRE1C, was linked in a later analysis to TCR beta V- and J-gene trimming. Certain indistinguishable V segments, among them TRBV6-2 and TRBV6-3, were excluded. Fewer than 200 TCR beta chains were listed as cytomegalovirus-associated. Sequencing had likely introduced a cluster of highly shared sequence variants as an artifact.

This CDR3 spans 18 amino acids. Germline CDR1 is SEHNR and CDR2 is FQNEAQ (reference sequence). V trimming: 4 bases; J trimming: 1 base; junction bases outside the gene matches: 15. Concerning this clone itself: Its specificity is not known.

The sequence came from a man younger than 30 in good health and CMV-seronegative. The V call is TRBV7-9, the J call TRBJ1-1; 7 nucleotides agree with TRBD1. The sample consisted of PBMCs. The CDR3 nucleotides are TGTGCCAGCAGCTCGCACACCGGGACAGTCAGGACGAACACTGAAGCTTTCTTT. Its protein product is CASSSHTGTVRTNTEAFF. Full variable domain (remainder filled in from reference TRBV7-9 and TRBJ1-1): DTGVSQNPRHKITKRGQNVTFRCDPISEHNRLYWYRQTLGQGPEFLTYFQNEAQLEKSRLLSDRFSAERPKGSFSTLEIQRTEQGDSAMYLCASSSHTGTVRTNTEAFFGQGTRLTVV.